One T cell receptor (beta chain) is described in this entry. The table came from immunoSEQ multiplex PCR; TCRdb's copy has only in-frame clones and leaves some out. The repertoire holds about 15,000 clones, with about 70% as singletons. This specimen belongs to a study of T cells after somatic rescue of genetic block. Germline assignment: CDR1 SGDLS and CDR2 YYNGEE. The V end lost 0 bases, the J end lost 0 bases, and 10 bases lay between the germline ends. The CDR3 sequence is 16 residues long. This rearrangement joins TRBV9 to TRBJ1-3; D gene ambiguous. This clonotype originated in a boy between 10 and 17 years old. Material: peripheral blood mononuclear cells (PBMCs). The CDR3 DNA follows: TGTGCCAGCAGCGTAGAGCTACACACCTCTGGAAACACCATATATTTT. It specifies CASSVELHTSGNTIYF.